The TCR beta chain under discussion was sequenced for a study of blood T cells in healthy people across ages. A word on this clonotype: The target antigen is unknown.

The germline V gene encodes CDR1 SGHTA and CDR2 FQGNSA. V was clipped by 1 base and J by 0 bases, with 10 bases between them. CDR3 length: 15 amino acids. A J-beta primer mix and a sample-barcoded 5' primer were used in a second PCR of roughly 6 to 11 cycles. One entry per CDR3 protein results from TCRdb running MiXCR on the 5' RACE reads. The sample has 540,000 or so distinct CDR3 sequences; approximately 30% are singletons. Points from the study as a whole: PBMCs were not sorted, which prevented a conclusive comparison of naive versus antigen-experienced cells.

The source material was blood. The receptor's source is a woman in her 70s in good health. The genes are TRBV7-2 and TRBJ2-7; no firm D call. CDR3 DNA: TGTGCCAGCAGCTTAGAAGTGATAGCCTCCTACGAGCAGTACTTC. Translating gives CASSLEVIASYEQYF.